These 3 T cell receptor beta chains came from one sample sequenced in a study of control samples from healthy donors and cancer patients. The assay was immunoSEQ multiplex PCR, and TCRdb's table has in-frame clones only and misses some. Of fewer than 200,000 clones in the sample, 80% to 95% were seen once. Sequencing was done on a sample of blood. The receptors shown here come from a man younger than 35 in good health.

The chain recombines TRBV2 with TRBJ1-2; the D gene is possibly TRBD1 (5 bases). Germline V gene sequence: CDR1 SNHLY, CDR2 FYNNEI. This CDR3 spans 14 amino acids. Trimming pared 3 bases from V and 4 bases from J, leaving 12 bases between. The CDR3 spells CASSEAGQTYGYTF. The CDR3 region has the DNA TGTGCCAGCAGTGAGGCAGGGCAAACCTATGGCTACACCTTC. Full variable domain (outside the CDR3, taken from reference TRBV2 and TRBJ1-2): EPEVTQTPSHQVTQMGQEVILRCVPISNHLYFYWYRQILGQKVEFLVSFYNNEISEKSEIFDDQFSVERPDGSNFTLKIRSTKLEDSAMYFCASSEAGQTYGYTFGSGTRLTVV.

The rearrangement uses TRBV7-3 and TRBJ1-1; 7 bases align to TRBD1. The CDR3 covers 13 residues. J gave up 3 bases and V 5 bases, and 3 bases lay outside the gene matches. Germline CDR1 and CDR2: SGHTA and FQGTGA. The CDR3 is CASSPDRDTEAFF. The CDR3 DNA reads TGTGCCAGCAGCCCCGACAGGGACACTGAAGCTTTCTTT. The variable domain in full, completed from reference TRBV7-3 and TRBJ1-1, reads GAGVSQTPSNKVTEKGKYVELRCDPISGHTALYWYRQSLGQGPEFLIYFQGTGAADDSGLPNDRFFAVRPEGSVSTLKIQRTERGDSAVYLCASSPDRDTEAFFGQGTRLTVV.

With respect to this clone: This same CDR3 is encoded by further DNA sequences in the sample. The chain combines TRBV7-2 with TRBJ2-7; D is unresolved. Germline V gives CDR1 SGHTA, CDR2 FQGNSA. The CDR3 sequence is 13 residues long. V dropped 1 base and J dropped 1 base, with 5 bases sitting between them. CDR3 loop: CASSLGRSYEQYF. CDR3 sequence (DNA): TGTGCCAGCAGCTTAGGCAGGTCCTACGAGCAGTACTTC.